The T cell receptor beta chain described here comes from a study of regulatory T cells in long-lasting Graves disease. Points from the study as a whole: The small sample size may have reduced accuracy. Persistent patients shared more public clonotypes (approximately 2,800) than new patients (roughly 1,000). Examination was confined to peripheral blood, excluding thyroid tissue.

Time point denoted: newly diagnosed GD, antithyroid drugs for less than 3 months. The TCR library used RNA extracted from PBMCs. Through Arm-PCR of CDR3 regions and iRepertoire HTBI primers, TCR beta libraries were built. TCRdb recomputed calls from the multiplex PCR reads with MiXCR, one row per CDR3 protein. This sample yields about 200,000 distinct CDR3 sequences, of which approximately 20% are seen a single time; roughly a fifth belongs to the top ten. This CDR3 has 12 amino acids. V was clipped by 5 bases and J by 6 bases; unmatched bases: 6. CDR1 is DFQATT and CDR2 is SNEGSKA in the germline V gene (reference sequence). In the case of this clonotype: Its antigen is still unknown.

The sample consisted of peripheral blood mononuclear cells (PBMCs), taken at new diagnosis, from a patient treated with antithyroid drugs. The rearrangement links TRBV20-1 to TRBJ2-7; TRBD2 matches at 8 bases. The TCR was taken from a female donor with Graves disease. In DNA form, the CDR3 reads TGCAGTGCTGCCGGCGGGGGGCTCGAGCAGTACTTC. It codes for CSAAGGGLEQYF.